The next 9 T cell receptor beta chains were all read from a single sample in a study of blood T cell repertoires in COVID-19. Assay: immunoSEQ multiplex PCR; the TCRdb copy retains only in-frame clones and omits some. This sample yields 110,000 to 150,000 clones, of which under 90% are seen a single time; approximately 40% belongs to the top ten. Sequencing input: peripheral blood. These TCRs come from a human donor in a cohort sampled during active COVID-19.

Here the CDR3 reads CASTLDRYSNQPQHF. CDR3 bases: TGCGCCAGCACTTTGGACAGATATAGCAATCAGCCCCAGCATTTT. The chain recombines TRBV10-1 with TRBJ1-5, with D perhaps matching TRBD1 (6 bases). Looked up from germline, CDR1 is WNHNN and CDR2 is SYGVQD (reference sequence). The CDR3 runs to 15 residues. The V gene lost 7 bases and the J gene lost 0 bases, with 13 bases spanning the gap.

V is TRBV7-2 and J is TRBJ1-2; maybe TRBD1 (5 bases). Between the trimmed V and J ends, which lost 3 bases and 3 bases, there was a span of 8 bases. The CDR3 runs to 13 residues. The germline V gene has CDR1 SGHTA and CDR2 FQGNSA. The DNA of the CDR3 is TGTGCCAGCAGCTTTGGGACTTACTATGGCTACACCTTC. This translates into CASSFGTYYGYTF.

The sample holds a few counts of this clone. The chain has TRBV4-1 and TRBJ1-3; 8 bases align to TRBD1. V shed 5 bases and J 2 bases; nucleotides not matched to a gene: 2. The germline V gene has CDR1 MGHRA and CDR2 YSYEKL. The CDR3 consists of 14 residues. The CDR3 sequence is CASSTGQAGNTIYF. The DNA of the CDR3 is TGCGCCAGCAGCACGGGACAGGCTGGAAACACCATATATTTT.

V and J are TRBV5-4 and TRBJ2-1, with D perhaps matching TRBD2 (5 bases). Trimming removed 4 bases at V and 0 bases at J, with 5 bases between. This CDR3 has 13 residues. Germline-derived CDR1 and CDR2 are SGHNT and YYREEE (reference sequence). Here the CDR3 DNA reads TGTGCCAGCAGCGGGAGCTCCTACAATGAGCAGTTCTTC. Residues: CASSGSSYNEQFF.

The chain has TRBV19 and TRBJ2-3; the D gene is possibly TRBD2 (6 bases). Germline CDR1 is LNHDA and CDR2 is SQIVND (reference sequence). Trimming pared 5 bases from V and 6 bases from J, leaving 18 bases between. CDR3 size: 15 residues. CDR3 coding DNA: TGTGCCAGTAGTTCTCCCGGGACTCTTGGCGATACGCAGTATTTT. As protein: CASSSPGTLGDTQYF.

This chain uses TRBV18 with TRBJ2-2; the D gene is possibly TRBD1 (6 bases). V lost 3 bases, J lost 2 bases, and 7 bases lay in between. Germline CDR1 is KGHSH and CDR2 is LQKENI. CDR3 length: 14 residues. CDR3 coding DNA: TGTGCCAGCTCACCGGGACACAACACCGGGGAGCTGTTTTTT. It is translated as CASSPGHNTGELFF. Drawing the rest from reference TRBV18 and TRBJ2-2, the complete variable domain is NAGVMQNPRHLVRRRGQEARLRCSPMKGHSHVYWYRQLPEEGLKFMVYLQKENIIDESGMPKERFSAEFPKEGPSILRIQQVVRGDSAAYFCASSPGHNTGELFFGEGSRLTVL.

This chain links TRBV18 with TRBJ2-1; TRBD2 matches 12 bases. This CDR3 is 17 amino acids long. CDR1 and CDR2 (germline): KGHSH, LQKENI. Germline trimming cut 6 bases from V and 7 bases from J; bases unmatched to any gene: 13. CDR3 nucleotide sequence: TGTGCCAGCTCGCCGATCCTAGCGGGAGGGCCGGGGAATGAGCAGTTCTTC. It encodes CASSPILAGGPGNEQFF.

This chain connects TRBV2 to TRBJ1-1; 9 bases are a match to TRBD1. Germline V lookup: CDR1 SNHLY, CDR2 FYNNEI. Germline trimming cut 8 bases from V and 2 bases from J; bases unmatched to any gene: 12. The length of the CDR3 is 16 residues. Written as DNA, the CDR3 is TGTGCCAGCGCCCTTACAGGGGGCGCAGGAAACACTGAAGCTTTCTTT. Amino acid sequence: CASALTGGAGNTEAFF.

This sequence joins TRBV6-4 and TRBJ1-4, with a possible D match to TRBD1 (6 bases). Germline assignment: CDR1 MRHNA and CDR2 SNTAGT. CDR3 length: 15 amino acids. The V gene lost 6 bases and the J gene lost 0 bases, with 11 bases spanning the gap. The CDR3 nucleotides are TGTGCCAGCAGAGCACAGGGTTCAACTAATGAAAAACTGTTTTTT. Its protein product is CASRAQGSTNEKLFF.